This TCR beta chain was profiled in a study of blood T cell repertoires in COVID-19. Only in-frame clones appear in the TCRdb table, and some are missing; sequencing was by immunoSEQ multiplex PCR. This sample has under 300,000 clones; more than 85% occur once, and the top ten carry approximately 7%. Between the trimmed V and J ends, which lost 7 bases and 2 bases, there was a span of 9 bases. The CDR3 is made up of 13 amino acids. CDR1 is MNHNY and CDR2 is SVGAGI in the germline V gene (reference sequence). The clonotype was recovered from a woman in her 70s with active or convalescent COVID-19. This chain connects TRBV6-6 to TRBJ1-5, with D possibly being TRBD1 (5 bases). Sequencing was performed on peripheral blood. The DNA of the CDR3 is TGTGCCAGCAAGGGGTCGGGCAATCAGCCCCAGCATTTT. This encodes CASKGSGNQPQHF.